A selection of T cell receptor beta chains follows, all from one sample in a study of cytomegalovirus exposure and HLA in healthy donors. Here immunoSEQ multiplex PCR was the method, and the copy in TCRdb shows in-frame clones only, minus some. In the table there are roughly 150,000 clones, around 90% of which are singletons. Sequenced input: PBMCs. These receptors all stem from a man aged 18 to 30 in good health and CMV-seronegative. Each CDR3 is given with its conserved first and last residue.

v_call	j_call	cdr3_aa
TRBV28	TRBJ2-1	CASSFSGEQFF
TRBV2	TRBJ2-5	CASSLGGSGGGQETQYF
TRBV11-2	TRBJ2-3	CASSSRTGGALDTQYF
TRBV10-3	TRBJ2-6	CAIRGSSGANVLTF
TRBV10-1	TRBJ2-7	CASSEGQATSYEQYF
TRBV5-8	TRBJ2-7	CASTLRGGTVSYEQYF
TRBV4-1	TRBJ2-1	CASSQEALAEREQFF
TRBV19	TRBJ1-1	CASSIGGGAGSGTEAFF
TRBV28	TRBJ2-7	CASSLGSITTGEQYF
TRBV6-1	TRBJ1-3	CASSEALGGSGNTIYF
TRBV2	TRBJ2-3	CAAGMGTSGLDTQYF
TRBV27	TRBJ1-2	CASTRAGGLDYGYTF
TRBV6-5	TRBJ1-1	CASSYLGVTEAFF
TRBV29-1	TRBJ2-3	CSDSGQFSDTQYF